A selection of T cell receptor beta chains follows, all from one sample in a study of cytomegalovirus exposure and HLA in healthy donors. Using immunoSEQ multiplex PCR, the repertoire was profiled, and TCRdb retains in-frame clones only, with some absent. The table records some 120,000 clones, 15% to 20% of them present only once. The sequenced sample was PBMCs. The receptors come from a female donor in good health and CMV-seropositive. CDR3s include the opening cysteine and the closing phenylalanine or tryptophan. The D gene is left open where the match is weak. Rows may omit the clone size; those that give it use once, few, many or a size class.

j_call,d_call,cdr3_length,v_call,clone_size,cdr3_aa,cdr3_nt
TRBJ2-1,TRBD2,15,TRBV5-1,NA,CASSRGLAGVAEQFF,TGCGCCAGCAGCCGGGGACTAGCGGGAGTTGCTGAGCAGTTCTTC
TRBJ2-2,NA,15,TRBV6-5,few,CASSYLQDLTGELFF,TGTGCCAGCAGTTATTTACAGGATCTCACCGGGGAGCTGTTTTTT
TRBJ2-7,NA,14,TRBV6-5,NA,CASSYSGRVYEQYF,TGTGCCAGCAGTTACTCCGGCAGGGTGTACGAGCAGTACTTC
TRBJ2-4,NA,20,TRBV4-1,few,CASSLSPQANTELAKNIQYF,TGCGCCAGCAGCCTATCTCCACAGGCTAATACAGAACTAGCCAAAAACATTCAGTACTTC
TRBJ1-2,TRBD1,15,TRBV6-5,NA,CASSFTSRQGRGYTF,TGTGCCAGCAGTTTTACCTCTCGACAGGGCCGAGGCTACACCTTC
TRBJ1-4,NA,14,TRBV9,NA,CASSSRGFGEKLFF,TGTGCCAGCAGCTCTAGGGGTTTTGGAGAAAAACTGTTTTTT
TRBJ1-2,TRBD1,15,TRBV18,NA,CASSPRDRGIHGYTF,TGTGCCAGCTCACCTCGGGACAGGGGGATTCATGGCTACACCTTC
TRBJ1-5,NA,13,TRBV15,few,CATSINTGQPQHF,TGTGCCACCAGCATAAACACGGGACAGCCCCAGCATTTT
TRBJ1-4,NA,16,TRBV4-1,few,CASSQGTEGTNEKLFF,TGCGCCAGCAGCCAAGGTACTGAGGGAACTAATGAAAAACTGTTTTTT
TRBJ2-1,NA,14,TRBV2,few,CASREGGKRPEQFF,TGTGCCAGCAGGGAGGGGGGGAAACGTCCTGAGCAGTTCTTC
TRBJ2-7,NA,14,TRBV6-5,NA,CASRTGGRSYEQYF,TGTGCCAGCAGAACCGGAGGGCGCTCCTACGAGCAGTACTTC
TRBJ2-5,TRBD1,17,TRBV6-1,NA,CASSAPIPGQPQETQYF,TGTGCCAGCAGTGCCCCAATACCGGGACAGCCTCAAGAGACCCAGTACTTC
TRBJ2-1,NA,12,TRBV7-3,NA,CASSYQGAEQFF,TGTGCCAGCAGTTACCAGGGCGCTGAGCAGTTCTTC
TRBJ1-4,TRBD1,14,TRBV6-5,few,CASSEGWDRGKLFF,TGTGCCAGCAGTGAGGGTTGGGACAGGGGAAAACTGTTTTTT
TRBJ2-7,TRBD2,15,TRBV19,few,CASSPSGGYYYEQYF,TGTGCCAGTAGTCCTTCGGGGGGGTACTACTACGAGCAGTACTTC
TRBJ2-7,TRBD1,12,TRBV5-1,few,CATRDSSYEQYF,TGCGCCACCCGGGACAGCTCCTACGAGCAGTACTTC
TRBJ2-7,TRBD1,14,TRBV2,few,CASNPRTGNYEQYF,TGTGCCAGCAACCCCAGGACAGGGAACTACGAGCAGTACTTC
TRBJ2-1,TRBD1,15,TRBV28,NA,CASSFSQHRTGEQFF,TGTGCCAGCAGTTTCTCCCAACATAGGACAGGGGAGCAGTTCTTC
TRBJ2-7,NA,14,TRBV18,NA,CASSLGLEGHEQYF,TGTGCCAGCTCACTTGGGTTGGAGGGTCACGAGCAGTACTTC
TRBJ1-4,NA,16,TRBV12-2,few,CASRLLGTGTNEKLFF,TGTGCAAGTCGCTTATTAGGGACAGGGACTAATGAAAAACTGTTTTTT
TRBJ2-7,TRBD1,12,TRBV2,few,CAKKRQGYEQYF,TGTGCCAAGAAAAGACAGGGCTACGAGCAGTACTTC
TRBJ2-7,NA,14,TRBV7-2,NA,CASSRQGGSYEQYF,TGTGCCAGCAGCCGACAGGGAGGCTCCTACGAGCAGTACTTC
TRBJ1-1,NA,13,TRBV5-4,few,CASTPQGFAEAFF,TGTGCCAGCACCCCCCAGGGGTTCGCTGAAGCTTTCTTT
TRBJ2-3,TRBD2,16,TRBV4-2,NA,CASSLRSGGAGKTQYF,TGTGCCAGCAGCCTCCGCAGCGGGGGGGCTGGTAAGACGCAGTATTTT
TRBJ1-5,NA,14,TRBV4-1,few,CASSQDRVSRPQHF,TGCGCCAGCAGCCAAGACAGGGTGTCTCGGCCCCAGCATTTT
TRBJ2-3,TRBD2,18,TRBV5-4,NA,CASSLVRGGLRVTDTQYF,TGTGCCAGCAGCTTGGTTAGGGGAGGGCTCAGGGTCACAGATACGCAGTATTTT
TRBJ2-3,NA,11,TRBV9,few,CASSASDTQYF,TGTGCCAGCAGCGCCTCAGATACGCAGTATTTT
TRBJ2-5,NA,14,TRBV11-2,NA,CASSLGQTQETQYF,TGTGCCAGCAGCTTAGGACAGACTCAAGAGACCCAGTACTTC
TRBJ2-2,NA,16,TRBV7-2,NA,CASSLFPPSNTGELFF,TGTGCCAGCAGCTTATTCCCTCCCTCGAACACCGGGGAGCTGTTTTTT
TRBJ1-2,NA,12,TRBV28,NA,CASSRTIYGYTF,TGTGCCAGCAGTCGAACTATTTATGGCTACACCTTC
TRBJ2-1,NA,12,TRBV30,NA,CAGGAVYNEQFF,TGTGCCGGAGGGGCGGTCTACAATGAGCAGTTCTTC
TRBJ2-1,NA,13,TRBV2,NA,CASNDYSYNEQFF,TGTGCCAGCAACGACTACTCCTACAATGAGCAGTTCTTC
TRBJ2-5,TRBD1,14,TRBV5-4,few,CASSPDRNQETQYF,TGTGCCAGCAGCCCGGACAGGAACCAAGAGACCCAGTACTTC
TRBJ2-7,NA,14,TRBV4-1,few,CASSQDPRDYEQYF,TGCGCCAGCAGCCAAGATCCCAGGGACTACGAGCAGTACTTC
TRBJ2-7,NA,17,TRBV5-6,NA,CASSLPQGSRLGYEQYF,TGTGCCAGCAGCCTCCCGCAGGGGTCCCGACTGGGCTACGAGCAGTACTTC
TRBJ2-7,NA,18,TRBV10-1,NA,CASSESVCDRTRHYEQYF,TGCGCCAGCAGTGAGTCGGTTTGTGACAGGACTCGGCACTACGAGCAGTACTTC
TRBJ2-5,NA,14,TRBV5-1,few,CASSLRDNQETQYF,TGCGCCAGCAGCTTGCGGGACAACCAAGAGACCCAGTACTTC
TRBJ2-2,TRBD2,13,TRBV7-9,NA,CASSGLVAGELFF,TGTGCCAGCTCTGGACTAGTGGCCGGGGAGCTGTTTTTT
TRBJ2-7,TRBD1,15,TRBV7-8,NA,CASSSTQGAALEQYF,TGTGCCAGCAGCTCAACTCAGGGGGCGGCTCTCGAGCAGTACTTC
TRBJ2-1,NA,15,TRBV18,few,CASSRDSGGFGEQFF,TGTGCCAGCTCACGAGACTCTGGTGGGTTTGGTGAGCAGTTCTTC
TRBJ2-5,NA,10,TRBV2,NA,CASNKETQYF,TGTGCCAGCAATAAAGAGACCCAGTACTTC
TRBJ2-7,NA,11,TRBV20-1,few,CSGGNGDEQYF,TGCAGTGGGGGCAACGGCGACGAGCAGTACTTC
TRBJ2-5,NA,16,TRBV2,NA,CASRFWREHIQETQYF,TGTGCCAGCCGGTTCTGGCGGGAACACATCCAAGAGACCCAGTACTTC
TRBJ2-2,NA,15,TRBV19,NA,CASSMWSANTGELFF,TGTGCCAGTAGTATGTGGTCAGCGAACACCGGGGAGCTGTTTTTT
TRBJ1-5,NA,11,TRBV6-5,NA,CASRTGQPQHF,TGTGCCAGCAGGACGGGGCAGCCCCAGCATTTT
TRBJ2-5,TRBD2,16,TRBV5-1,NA,CASSSNPFLAGGTQYF,TGCGCCAGCAGCTCCAACCCCTTCCTAGCGGGGGGGACCCAGTACTTC
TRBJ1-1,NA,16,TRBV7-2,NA,CASSFSSGGMNTEAFF,TGTGCCAGCAGCTTCTCCAGCGGAGGTATGAACACTGAAGCTTTCTTT